Presented here are 14 T cell receptor beta chains from one specimen sequenced in a study of beta chain features in type 1 diabetes. Reverse transcribing all isolated RNA meant expressed TCRB transcripts were sequenced. Sequencing used immunoSEQ multiplex PCR; TCRdb keeps in-frame clones, though not all of them. The table lists around 500,000 clones, over 10% of them singletons. Sequenced sample: naive CD4+ T cells from blood. These receptor sequences come from a woman aged 18-29 years in good health.

The rearrangement uses TRBV29-1 and TRBJ2-2; D assignment may be TRBD1 or TRBD2 (5 bases each). Germline assignment: CDR1 SQVTM and CDR2 ANQGSEA. The CDR3 extends over 13 amino acids. The V end was cut by 4 bases, the J end by 4 bases, with 10 bases between. Here the CDR3 reads CSVVRGPTGELFF. CDR3 sequence (DNA): TGCAGCGTTGTCCGGGGACCCACCGGGGAGCTGTTTTTT.

The CDR3 sequence is CASSLGTLGETQYF. As DNA, the CDR3 is TGTGCCAGCAGCCTCGGGACATTAGGGGAGACCCAGTACTTC. This chain links TRBV5-4 with TRBJ2-5; possible D gene TRBD1, 6 bases. The germline CDR1 and CDR2 sequences are SGHNT and YYREEE (reference sequence). The germline V and J ends were trimmed by 4 bases and 5 bases, with 15 bases remaining between them. There are 14 residues in the CDR3.

In the case of this clone: In the same sample, other DNA sequences code for this CDR3. Written as DNA, the CDR3 is TGCAGCGTTGAGGAGGGAACAGATACGCAGTATTTT. This encodes CSVEEGTDTQYF. This chain connects TRBV29-1 to TRBJ2-3; TRBD2 is a possible D gene (6 bases). The CDR3 contains 12 residues. The germline CDR1 and CDR2 sequences are SQVTM and ANQGSEA. Between the trimmed V and J ends, which lost 3 bases and 3 bases, there was a span of 7 bases.

The V call is TRBV7-9, the J call TRBJ1-5; possible D gene TRBD1, 5 bases. The germline CDR1 and CDR2 sequences are SEHNR and FQNEAQ (reference sequence). The V gene lost 8 bases and the J gene lost 7 bases, with 9 bases spanning the gap. The CDR3 loop spans 11 amino acids. The chain's CDR3 is CASGWGQPQHF. CDR3 coding DNA: TGTGCCAGCGGTTGGGGCCAGCCCCAGCATTTT.

This chain joins TRBV4-2 and TRBJ1-2; D may be TRBD1 (5 bases). This CDR3 region has 14 residues. Trimming took off 3 bases at V and 3 bases at J, with 11 bases between the two ends. In germline, CDR1 is LGHNA, CDR2 YNFKEQ. The CDR3 region has the DNA TGTGCCAGCAGCCAGGCCAGGGAGGACTATGGCTACACCTTC. Protein product: CASSQAREDYGYTF.

V gene TRBV9 combines with J gene TRBJ1-2; no firm D call. CDR3 length equals 19 residues. Trimming took off 3 bases at V and 8 bases at J, with 32 bases between the two ends. From germline, CDR1 is SGDLS and CDR2 YYNGEE. The CDR3 loop is CASSAGRASLLEMRWGYTF. CDR3 sequence (DNA): TGTGCCAGCAGCGCTGGGCGGGCATCCCTTTTGGAAATGCGATGGGGCTACACCTTC. Supplemented by reference TRBV9 and TRBJ1-2, the full variable domain reads DSGVTQTPKHLITATGQRVTLRCSPRSGDLSVYWYQQSLDQGLQFLIQYYNGEERAKGNILERFSAQQFPDLHSELNLSSLELGDSALYFCASSAGRASLLEMRWGYTFGSGTRLTVV.

The genes are TRBV19 and TRBJ1-5; D is undetermined. V dropped 7 bases and J dropped 1 base, with 14 bases sitting between them. CDR3 length equals 15 residues. Per the germline V gene, CDR1 is LNHDA and CDR2 is SQIVND (reference sequence). The CDR3 DNA reads TGTGCCAGTACCCCTGGGCGGACCAGCAATCAGCCCCAGCATTTT. Its translation is CASTPGRTSNQPQHF.

This clone was seen a handful of times. V is TRBV12-5 and J is TRBJ2-7, with D unclear. Trimming stripped 0 bases from V and 7 bases from J, with 7 bases between. In germline, CDR1 is LGHNT, CDR2 FRNRAP. The CDR3 totals 12 residues. The CDR3 region is CASGLVRFEQYV. CDR3 nucleotide sequence: TGTGCTAGTGGTTTGGTTCGCTTTGAGCAGTACGTC.

J is TRBJ1-2 and V is TRBV2; D ambiguous. The germline V gene encodes CDR1 SNHLY and CDR2 FYNNEI. This CDR3 region has 11 residues. Between the trimmed V and J ends, which lost 8 bases and 5 bases, there was a span of 9 bases. The CDR3 DNA is TGTGCCAGCCGAAGGGATTATGGCTACACCTTC. Encoded protein: CASRRDYGYTF.

This clone was counted only a few times. This chain uses TRBV7-2 with TRBJ2-5, with D unclear. The CDR3 totals 13 residues. The germline V and J ends were trimmed by 7 bases and 5 bases, with 14 bases remaining between them. Germline V CDR1 and CDR2: SGHTA, FQGNSA. CDR3 in amino acids: CASNPSGRETQYF. As DNA, the CDR3 is TGTGCCAGCAACCCCTCCGGGCGGGAGACCCAGTACTTC.

This clone was counted a few times. This chain links TRBV4-2 with TRBJ2-1; 9 bases line up with TRBD1. This CDR3 spans 16 amino acids. The J segment lost 7 bases and the V segment lost 4 bases, leaving 11 bases of the junction unmatched. Germline V gene sequence: CDR1 LGHNA, CDR2 YNFKEQ. CDR3 sequence: CASSPTGQGSLNEQFF. DNA for the CDR3: TGTGCCAGCAGCCCGACTGGACAGGGGAGTCTGAATGAGCAGTTCTTC.

This clone was seen a few times. The chain couples TRBV20-1 to TRBJ2-1; D gene ambiguous. CDR3 length equals 11 residues. Germline V CDR1 and CDR2: DFQATT, SNEGSKA (reference sequence). The CDR3 bases are TGCAGCATTCCCGTTAGGTTCGAGCAGTTCTTC. It is translated as CSIPVRFEQFF.

This clone has only a few counts. The sample contains more than one DNA sequence encoding this CDR3. V gene TRBV7-2 combines with J gene TRBJ2-5, with D maybe TRBD2 (7 bases). The CDR3 loop spans 13 amino acids. Germline CDR1 reads SGHTA; CDR2 reads FQGNSA. Trimming took off 3 bases at V and 5 bases at J, with 10 bases between the two ends. CDR3 bases: TGTGCCAGCAGCTTCAGGGGAGGGGAGACCCAGTACTTC. This sequence encodes CASSFRGGETQYF.

This clone has more than one count but fewer than ten. This chain connects TRBV7-2 to TRBJ2-5; D uncertain. The V and J ends lost 6 bases and 6 bases respectively, with 17 bases between them. This CDR3 spans 14 amino acids. From germline, CDR1 is SGHTA and CDR2 FQGNSA. The CDR3, as DNA: TGTGCCAGCAGTGCGAGACATTCAGATCAGACCCAGTACTTC. Protein sequence: CASSARHSDQTQYF.